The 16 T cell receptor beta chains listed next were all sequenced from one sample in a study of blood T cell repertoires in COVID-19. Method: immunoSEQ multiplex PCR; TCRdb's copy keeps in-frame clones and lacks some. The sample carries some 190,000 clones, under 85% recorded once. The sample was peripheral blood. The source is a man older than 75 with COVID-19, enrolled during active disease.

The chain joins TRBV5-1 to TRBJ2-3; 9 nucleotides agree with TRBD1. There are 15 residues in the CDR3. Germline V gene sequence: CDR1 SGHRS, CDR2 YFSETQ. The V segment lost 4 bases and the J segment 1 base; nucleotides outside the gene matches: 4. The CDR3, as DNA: TGCGCCAGCAGCACCCGGGACAGGGGCACAGATACGCAGTATTTT. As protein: CASSTRDRGTDTQYF. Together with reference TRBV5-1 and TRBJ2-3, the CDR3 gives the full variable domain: KAGVTQTPRYLIKTRGQQVTLSCSPISGHRSVSWYQQTPGQGLQFLFEYFSETQRNKGNFPGRFSGRQFSNSRSEMNVSTLELGDSALYLCASSTRDRGTDTQYFGPGTRLTVL.

In DNA form, the CDR3 reads TGTGCCAGTAGTGCTAGCGGGGGGGCAAGTGAGCAGTTCTTC. As protein: CASSASGGASEQFF. The J gene is TRBJ2-1, the V gene TRBV19; 12 positions agree with TRBD2. The CDR3 sequence is 14 residues long. Germline assignment: CDR1 LNHDA and CDR2 SQIVND (reference sequence). The V and J ends lost 5 bases and 9 bases, in that order; junction bases with no gene match: 5.

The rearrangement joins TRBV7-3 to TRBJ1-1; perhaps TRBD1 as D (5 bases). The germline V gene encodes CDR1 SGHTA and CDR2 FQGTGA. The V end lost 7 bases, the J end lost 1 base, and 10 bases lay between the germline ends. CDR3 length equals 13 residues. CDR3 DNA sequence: TGTGCCAGCAAACTCCAGGGGAACACTGAAGCTTTCTTT. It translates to CASKLQGNTEAFF.

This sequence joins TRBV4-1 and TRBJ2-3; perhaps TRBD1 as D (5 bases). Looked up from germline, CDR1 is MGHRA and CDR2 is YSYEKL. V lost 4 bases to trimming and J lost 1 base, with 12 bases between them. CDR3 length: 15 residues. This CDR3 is CASSPGPIRTDTQYF. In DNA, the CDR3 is TGCGCCAGCAGCCCAGGGCCAATCCGCACAGATACGCAGTATTTT.

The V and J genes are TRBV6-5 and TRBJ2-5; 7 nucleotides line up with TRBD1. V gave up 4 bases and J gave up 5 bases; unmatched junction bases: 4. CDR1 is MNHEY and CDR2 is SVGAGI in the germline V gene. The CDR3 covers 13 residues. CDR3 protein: CASSLTGVETQYF. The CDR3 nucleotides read TGTGCCAGCAGTTTAACAGGGGTCGAGACCCAGTACTTC.

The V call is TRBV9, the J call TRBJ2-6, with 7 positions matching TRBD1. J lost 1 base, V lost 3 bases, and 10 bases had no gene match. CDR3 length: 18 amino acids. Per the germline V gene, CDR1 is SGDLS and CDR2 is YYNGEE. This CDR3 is CASSDQRQGRSGANVLTF. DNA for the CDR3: TGTGCCAGCAGCGACCAAAGACAGGGAAGGTCTGGGGCCAACGTCCTGACTTTC.

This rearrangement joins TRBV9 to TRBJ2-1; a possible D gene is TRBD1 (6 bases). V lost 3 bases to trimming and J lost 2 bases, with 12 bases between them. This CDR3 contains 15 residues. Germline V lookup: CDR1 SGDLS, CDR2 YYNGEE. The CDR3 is CASSETGRTYNEQFF. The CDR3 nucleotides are TGTGCCAGCAGCGAGACAGGCCGAACCTACAATGAGCAGTTCTTC.

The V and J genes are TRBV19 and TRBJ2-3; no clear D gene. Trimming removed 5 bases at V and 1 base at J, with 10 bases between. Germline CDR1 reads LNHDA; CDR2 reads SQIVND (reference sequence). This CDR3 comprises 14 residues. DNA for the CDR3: TGTGCCAGTAGTTCCGGTCTAGGCACAGATACGCAGTATTTT. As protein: CASSSGLGTDTQYF.

The CDR3 region has the DNA TGCGCCAGCAGCCAACTACCCGGGGGGGGGAGCACAGATACGCAGTATTTT. Encoded protein: CASSQLPGGGSTDTQYF. The rearrangement joins TRBV4-3 to TRBJ2-3, with TRBD2 identical over 8 bases. The CDR3 consists of 17 residues. Germline CDR1 LGHNA, CDR2 YSLEER. V lost 2 bases, J lost 0 bases, and 7 bases stayed unmatched.

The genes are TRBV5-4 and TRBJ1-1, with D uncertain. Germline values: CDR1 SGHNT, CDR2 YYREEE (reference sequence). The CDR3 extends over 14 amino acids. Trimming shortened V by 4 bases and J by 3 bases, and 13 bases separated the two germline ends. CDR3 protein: CASSSRAGDTEAFF. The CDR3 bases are TGTGCCAGCAGCAGCCGAGCCGGGGACACTGAAGCTTTCTTT.

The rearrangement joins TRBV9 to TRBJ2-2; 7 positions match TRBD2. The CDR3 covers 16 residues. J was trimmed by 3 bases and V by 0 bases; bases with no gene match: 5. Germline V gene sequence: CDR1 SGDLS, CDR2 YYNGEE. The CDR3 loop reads CASSVVDRGDTGELFF. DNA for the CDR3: TGTGCCAGCAGCGTAGTCGATCGGGGGGACACCGGGGAGCTGTTTTTT.

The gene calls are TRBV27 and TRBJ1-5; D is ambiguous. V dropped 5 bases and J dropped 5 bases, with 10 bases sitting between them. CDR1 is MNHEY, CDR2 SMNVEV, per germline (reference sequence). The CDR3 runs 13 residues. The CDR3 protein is CASSPGWYQPQHF. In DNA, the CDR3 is TGTGCCAGCAGTCCCGGGTGGTATCAGCCCCAGCATTTT.

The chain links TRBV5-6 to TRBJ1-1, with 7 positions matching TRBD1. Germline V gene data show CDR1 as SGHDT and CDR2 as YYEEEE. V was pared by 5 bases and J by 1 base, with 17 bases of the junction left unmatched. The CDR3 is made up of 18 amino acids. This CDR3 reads CASRPRDSANKRNTEAFF. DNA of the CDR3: TGTGCCAGCAGGCCTCGGGACAGTGCTAATAAGAGGAACACTGAAGCTTTCTTT.

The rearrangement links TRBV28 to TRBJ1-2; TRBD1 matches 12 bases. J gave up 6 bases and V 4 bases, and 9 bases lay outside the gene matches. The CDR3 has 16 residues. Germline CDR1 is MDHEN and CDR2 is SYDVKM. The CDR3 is CASSSPVGTGGNGYTF. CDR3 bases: TGTGCCAGCAGTTCCCCCGTGGGGACAGGGGGCAATGGCTACACCTTC.

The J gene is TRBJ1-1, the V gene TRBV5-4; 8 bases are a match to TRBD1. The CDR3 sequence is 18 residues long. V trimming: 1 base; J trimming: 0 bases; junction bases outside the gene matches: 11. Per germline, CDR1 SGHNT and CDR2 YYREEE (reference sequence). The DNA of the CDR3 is TGTGCCAGCAGCTTGTGGCCCTCCGACAGGGGAATGAACACTGAAGCTTTCTTT. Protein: CASSLWPSDRGMNTEAFF.

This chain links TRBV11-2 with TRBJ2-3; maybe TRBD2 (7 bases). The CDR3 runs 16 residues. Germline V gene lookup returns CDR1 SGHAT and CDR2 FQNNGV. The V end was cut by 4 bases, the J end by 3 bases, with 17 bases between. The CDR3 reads CASSYLGGGGTDTQYF. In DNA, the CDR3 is TGTGCCAGCAGCTACCTCGGGGGCGGGGGAACAGATACGCAGTATTTT.